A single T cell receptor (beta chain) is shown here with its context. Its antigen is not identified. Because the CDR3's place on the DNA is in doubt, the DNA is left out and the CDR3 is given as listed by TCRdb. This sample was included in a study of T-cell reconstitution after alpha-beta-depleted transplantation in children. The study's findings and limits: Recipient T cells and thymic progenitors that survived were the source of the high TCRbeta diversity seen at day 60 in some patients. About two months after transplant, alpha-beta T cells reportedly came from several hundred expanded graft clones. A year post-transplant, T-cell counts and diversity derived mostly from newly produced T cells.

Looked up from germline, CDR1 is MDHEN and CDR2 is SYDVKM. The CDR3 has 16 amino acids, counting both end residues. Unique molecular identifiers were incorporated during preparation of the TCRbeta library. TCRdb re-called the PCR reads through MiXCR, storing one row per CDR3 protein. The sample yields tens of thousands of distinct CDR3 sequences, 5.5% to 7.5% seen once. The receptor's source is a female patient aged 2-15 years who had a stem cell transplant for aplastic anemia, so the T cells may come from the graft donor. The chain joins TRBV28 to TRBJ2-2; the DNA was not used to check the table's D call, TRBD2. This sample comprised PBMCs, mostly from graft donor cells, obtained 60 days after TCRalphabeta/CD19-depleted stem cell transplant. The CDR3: CASSPGLAGTGELFFF.